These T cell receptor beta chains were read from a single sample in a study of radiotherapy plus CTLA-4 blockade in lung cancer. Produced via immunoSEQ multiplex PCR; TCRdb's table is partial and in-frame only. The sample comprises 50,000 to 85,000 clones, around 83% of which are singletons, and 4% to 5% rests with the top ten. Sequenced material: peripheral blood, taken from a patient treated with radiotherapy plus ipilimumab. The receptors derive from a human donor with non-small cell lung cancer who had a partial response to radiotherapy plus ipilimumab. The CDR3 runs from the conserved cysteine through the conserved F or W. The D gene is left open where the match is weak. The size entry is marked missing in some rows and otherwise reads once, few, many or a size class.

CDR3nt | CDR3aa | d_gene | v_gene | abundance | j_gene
TGTGCTAGTGCCTTAGGGGGGACAGGATCCTACGAGCAGTACTTC | CASALGGTGSYEQYF | TRBD1 | TRBV12-5 | . | TRBJ2-7
TGTGCCAGCAGCCTCAGCGGGAGGGGGACCGGGGAGCTGTTTTTT | CASSLSGRGTGELFF | TRBD2 | TRBV11-3 | . | TRBJ2-2
TGCGCCAGCAGCTGGACAGGCCAGAACACTGAAGCTTTCTTT | CASSWTGQNTEAFF | TRBD1 | TRBV5-1 | . | TRBJ1-1
TGTGCCACCAAGAGGGAGACCCAGTACTTC | CATKRETQYF | . | TRBV28 | . | TRBJ2-5
TGTGCCAGCTTCCTTGGGACAGGGATAAACAATGAGCAGTTCTTC | CASFLGTGINNEQFF | TRBD1 | TRBV7-2 | . | TRBJ2-1
TGTGCCAGCAGTCCCTCGGCACTACACTATGGCTACACCTTC | CASSPSALHYGYTF | . | TRBV6-5 | . | TRBJ1-2
TGTGCCAGCAGCGTAGGGCAGGGAATGAACTATGGCTACACCTTC | CASSVGQGMNYGYTF | . | TRBV9 | . | TRBJ1-2
TGTGCCTCTGGGACAGGGGCTTACGAGCAGTACTTC | CASGTGAYEQYF | TRBD1 | TRBV19 | many | TRBJ2-7
TGCGCCAGCAGCTCGCCCCCCGGGGACGAGCAGTACTTC | CASSSPPGDEQYF | . | TRBV5-1 | . | TRBJ2-7
TGTGCCAGCATACTCCAGGGCGGCAATCAGCCCCAGCATTTT | CASILQGGNQPQHF | . | TRBV28 | . | TRBJ1-5
TGTGCCAGCAGAGGGGGCCTAATGTCCTACGAGCAGTACTTC | CASRGGLMSYEQYF | TRBD1 | TRBV28 | few | TRBJ2-7
TGTGCCAGCAGGCCAACTAGCGGCCCCACAGATACGCAGTATTTT | CASRPTSGPTDTQYF | TRBD2 | TRBV28 | . | TRBJ2-3
TGTGCCAGCATGACTGCAGAAAAGAACACCGGGGAGCTGTTTTTT | CASMTAEKNTGELFF | . | TRBV25-1 | . | TRBJ2-2
TGTGCCAGCAGCTTGGGCGGCAGAAGCACAGATACGCAGTATTTT | CASSLGGRSTDTQYF | . | TRBV5-4 | . | TRBJ2-3
TGTGCCAGTAGTAGAACACAGGGGAACACTGAAGCTTTCTTT | CASSRTQGNTEAFF | . | TRBV19 | . | TRBJ1-1
TGTGCCAGCAGTTTTTCTATAGGACAGAGTAATTACAATGAGCAGTTCTTC | CASSFSIGQSNYNEQFF | . | TRBV27 | . | TRBJ2-1
TGTGCCAGCAGCTTAGTGAGGGCGGAAGGAAAGCAGTACTTC | CASSLVRAEGKQYF | . | TRBV7-2 | . | TRBJ2-7
TGTGCCAGCAGCTTGCTACAGGGGGCGGATGGCTACACCTTC | CASSLLQGADGYTF | TRBD1 | TRBV5-5 | . | TRBJ1-2
TGTGCCAGCTCCGAGGGGGCGGAATATTATGGCTACACCTTC | CASSEGAEYYGYTF | TRBD1 | TRBV18 | . | TRBJ1-2
TGTGCCAGCAGCTTGGCCCCGGGGAGCAATCAGCCCCAGCATTTT | CASSLAPGSNQPQHF | . | TRBV5-5 | . | TRBJ1-5
TGTGCCAGTAGTCAACAGGGCGGTATATACGAGCAGTACTTC | CASSQQGGIYEQYF | . | TRBV19 | . | TRBJ2-7
TGTGCCAGCAGCGTAGTAGCGGGTGTAGAGACCCAGTACTTC | CASSVVAGVETQYF | TRBD2 | TRBV9 | . | TRBJ2-5